What follows is one T cell receptor beta chain and its context. Its antigen is not known. These data are taken from a study of T cell responses to AZD1222 COVID-19 vaccine. CDR1 is KGHDR, CDR2 SFDVKD, per germline. V trimming: 6 bases; J trimming: 7 bases; junction bases outside the gene matches: 7. This CDR3 is built from 16 residues. Assay used: immunoSEQ multiplex PCR; TCRdb lists only in-frame clones, some missing. The data hold about 150,000 clones, with about 92% observed a single time. Findings of the study overall: Nearly half of the spike-specific TCRs reportedly recognize variant regions that carry no mutations. Spike-specific TCR breadth and depth grew following two AZD1222 doses. Repertoire sampling happened only post peak T cell response.

Sample: peripheral blood, taken 28 days after the second AZD1222 dose. The V gene is TRBV24-1, the J gene TRBJ2-4; 14 nucleotides line up with TRBD2. This TCR was sampled from an adult who received the AZD1222 COVID-19 vaccine. CDR3 region: CATSSGTSGSGNIQYF. The CDR3, as DNA: TGTGCCACCAGTTCCGGGACTAGCGGGAGTGGGAACATTCAGTACTTC.